Listed below are T cell receptor beta chains from one sample, sequenced in a study of blood T cell repertoires in COVID-19. Clones were sequenced by immunoSEQ multiplex PCR, and TCRdb holds only the in-frame ones, with some missing. The sample has hundreds of thousands of clones; 85% are singletons. The sequencing sample was made of PBMCs or T cells enriched from blood (not recorded which). The receptors were sampled from a man in his forties who had recovered from COVID-19. Each CDR3 is given with its conserved first and last residue. The order of the fields is V gene, clone size, D gene, J gene, CDR3 DNA, CDR3 protein. A D gene is named only where the DNA matches it firmly. Some rows have no size entry. The others give once, few or many, or a class for an expanded clone.

TRBV29-1	NA	NA	TRBJ1-2	TGCAGCGTTGGAGGCGGGCTGAGCGCTGTGGGCTACACCTTC	CSVGGGLSAVGYTF
TRBV15	once	NA	TRBJ1-1	TGTGCCACCAGCAGAGCTAGAGAGATGAACACTGAAGCTTTCTTT	CATSRAREMNTEAFF
TRBV4-3	NA	TRBD1	TRBJ1-2	TGCGCCAGCAGCCAAGGACAGGGGGTAGGCTACACCTTC	CASSQGQGVGYTF
TRBV12-3/TRBV12-4	NA	NA	TRBJ1-4	TGTGCCAGCAGTTTAGTATCCGAAAAACTGTTTTTT	CASSLVSEKLFF
TRBV27	once	NA	TRBJ1-2	TGTGCCAGCAGTTTTCAGGGCGGGGCTTATGGCTACACCTTC	CASSFQGGAYGYTF
TRBV29-1	NA	NA	TRBJ2-1	TGCAGCGTTGAAGATGGGGCGGGAAGCGATGAGCAGTTCTTC	CSVEDGAGSDEQFF
TRBV5-1	NA	TRBD1	TRBJ1-2	TGCGCCTCGGGGACAGGGGGCAGTTATGGCTACACCTTC	CASGTGGSYGYTF
TRBV12-3/TRBV12-4	NA	TRBD1	TRBJ2-2	TGTGCCAGCAGTCACAGGGGAACCGGGGAGCTGTTTTTT	CASSHRGTGELFF
TRBV2	NA	NA	TRBJ1-2	TGTGCCAGCAGTGAAGTTGGCAGTATGGTCGGCTACACCTTC	CASSEVGSMVGYTF
TRBV5-1	NA	TRBD1	TRBJ1-2	TGCGCCAGCAGCTTGGGGGACAGAGAAAACTATGGCTACACCTTC	CASSLGDRENYGYTF
TRBV7-2	NA	TRBD1	TRBJ1-2	TGTGCCAGCAGCAGAGACAGGGGGGACTATGGCTACACCTTC	CASSRDRGDYGYTF
TRBV6-2/TRBV6-3	NA	NA	TRBJ2-6	TGTGCCAGCAGCTCCTCCAGGGTCTCTGGGGCCAACGTCCTGACTTTC	CASSSSRVSGANVLTF
TRBV18	NA	TRBD1	TRBJ2-7	TGTGCCAGCTCACTGGGGACAGCGTCCTACGAGCAGTACTTC	CASSLGTASYEQYF
TRBV9	few	NA	TRBJ2-2	TGTGCCAGCAGCGTAGGGTCTCAGGGTAGAACCGGGGAGCTGTTTTTT	CASSVGSQGRTGELFF
TRBV28	NA	TRBD2	TRBJ2-2	TGTGCCAGCAGTCCTGCGTGGCTAGCGGGGACGTTGACCGGGGAGCTGTTTTTT	CASSPAWLAGTLTGELFF